These 32 T cell receptor beta chains came from one sample sequenced in a study of identical twins. TCRdb passed the 5' RACE reads through MiXCR, listing each CDR3 protein once. The data show fewer than 900,000 distinct CDR3 sequences, with approximately 22% seen just once and roughly 4% held by the top ten. These data were likewise used in another study, on T cells expressing NK-cell markers.

Sequencing was done on a sample of PBMCs. The receptors originated from a woman under 30 in good health.

The V and J genes are TRBV15 and TRBJ2-2, with D uncertain. This CDR3 has 17 residues. V lost 9 bases, J lost 3 bases, and 23 bases lay in between. Germline V gene data show CDR1 as LNHNV and CDR2 as YYDKDF (reference sequence). Here the CDR3 reads CATLPARRDVYTGELFF. As DNA, the CDR3 is TGTGCCACTCTCCCGGCGAGGCGAGACGTATACACCGGGGAGCTGTTTTTT.

This clonotype came up a few times. This chain uses TRBV7-2 with TRBJ2-7; TRBD1 might be the D (6 bases). The CDR3 has 14 residues. CDR1 is SGHTA, CDR2 FQGNSA, per germline. V lost 5 bases and J lost 6, with 17 bases in between. The CDR3 sequence is CASSANRASGEQYF. CDR3 DNA sequence: TGTGCCAGCAGCGCGAACAGGGCATCGGGCGAGCAGTACTTC.

This clonotype came up a few times. The chain recombines TRBV12-3 or TRBV12-4 with TRBJ1-2; a weak D match, TRBD1 (6 bases). Between the trimmed V and J ends, which lost 3 bases and 6 bases, there was a span of 14 bases. The CDR3 extends over 14 amino acids. The CDR3 bases are TGTGCCAGCAGTTTTTCCAGGGGAAGCAATGGCTACACCTTC. Translation gives CASSFSRGSNGYTF.

The CDR3 DNA sequence: TGTGCCAGCCAAAGGGAGGGAGGCCGCTTGGAAAAACTGTTTTTT. Translating gives CASQREGGRLEKLFF. The chain uses TRBV7-9 and TRBJ1-4, with D uncertain. The V and J ends lost 8 bases and 8 bases respectively, with 21 bases between them. Germline V gives CDR1 SEHNR, CDR2 FQNEAQ (reference sequence). This CDR3 has 15 amino acids.

The chain couples TRBV11-2 to TRBJ1-5; the D gene is possibly TRBD1 (5 bases). Germline values: CDR1 SGHAT, CDR2 FQNNGV. This CDR3 region has 13 residues. Trimming left V 4 bases short and J 7 bases short, with 11 bases between. CDR3 DNA: TGTGCCAGCAGCTCGACCGGGGGGCAGCCCCAGCATTTT. This codes for CASSSTGGQPQHF. Based on the CDR3 plus reference TRBV11-2 and TRBJ1-5, the full variable domain is EAGVAQSPRYKIIEKRQSVAFWCNPISGHATLYWYQQILGQGPKLLIQFQNNGVVDDSQLPKDRFSAERLKGVDSTLKIQPAKLEDSAVYLCASSSTGGQPQHFGDGTRLSIL.

This clonotype showed up just a few times. V gene TRBV9 combines with J gene TRBJ2-3; 7 bases fit TRBD2. V was pared by 4 bases and J by 1 base, with 6 bases of the junction left unmatched. The CDR3 consists of 15 residues. CDR1 SGDLS and CDR2 YYNGEE come from the germline V gene. The CDR3 DNA is TGTGCCAGCAGCCCCGGGACTATCCGCACAGATACGCAGTATTTT. It is translated as CASSPGTIRTDTQYF.

The V call is TRBV30, the J call TRBJ2-3, with D hard to call. The V end was cut by 3 bases, the J end by 5 bases, with 18 bases between. This CDR3 has 15 residues. The V gene's germline CDR1 is GTSNPN and CDR2 SVGIG (reference sequence). CDR3 sequence: CAWRAPFKSGDTQYF. In DNA, the CDR3 is TGTGCCTGGAGAGCTCCTTTTAAGAGTGGAGATACGCAGTATTTT.

A few counts support this clonotype. The chain carries TRBV12-3 or TRBV12-4 and TRBJ1-5; 7 bases match TRBD1. The CDR3 is 16 amino acids. After removal of 5 bases from V and 3 bases from J, the junction contained 10 bases not matched to a gene. This chain's CDR3 is CASSSYRGGINQPQHF. CDR3 nucleotides: TGTGCCAGCAGTAGCTACAGGGGAGGAATCAATCAGCCCCAGCATTTT.

V usage is TRBV20-1 and J usage is TRBJ1-3; no definite D call. The V gene's germline CDR1 is DFQATT and CDR2 SNEGSKA (reference sequence). This CDR3 is built from 13 residues. The chain's CDR3 is CSLRAASGNTIYF. The CDR3 region has the DNA TGCAGCCTGCGGGCAGCCTCTGGAAACACCATATATTTT.

CDR3 bases: TGCAGTGTTACCGGGTCTACCTACAATGAGCAGTTCTTC. Amino acid sequence: CSVTGSTYNEQFF. The chain joins TRBV20-1 to TRBJ2-1, with no clear D. CDR1 and CDR2 (germline): DFQATT, SNEGSKA (reference sequence). V was shortened by 7 bases and J by 2 bases, with 12 bases between the two germline ends. The CDR3 is 13 residues long.

This clonotype was observed a few times. The rearrangement uses TRBV13 and TRBJ2-3; D may be TRBD1 or TRBD2 (5 bases each). The CDR3 length is 14 residues. Per germline, CDR1 PRHDT and CDR2 FYEKMQ (reference sequence). Deletions cut 2 bases from V and 5 bases from J, with 11 bases between. The CDR3 sequence: CASSLRGAGDTQYF. The CDR3 DNA follows: TGTGCCAGCAGCTTACGAGGGGCGGGAGATACGCAGTATTTT.

This clonotype occurred a few times. The CDR3 DNA is TGCAGTGCTAGAGGGGGACAATCCTACAATGAGCAGTTCTTC. Translating gives CSARGGQSYNEQFF. The chain uses TRBV20-1 and TRBJ2-1, with D maybe TRBD1 (6 bases). The CDR3 runs 14 residues. Germline V gives CDR1 DFQATT, CDR2 SNEGSKA (reference sequence). Trimming cost V 1 base and J 1 base, with 8 bases left between them.

The chain uses TRBV2 and TRBJ2-2; 7 bases align to TRBD1. V was pared by 5 bases and J by 2 bases, with 8 bases of the junction left unmatched. The CDR3 has 16 amino acids. The germline V gene has CDR1 SNHLY and CDR2 FYNNEI. The CDR3 DNA reads TGTGCCAGCAGTATGACAGGGCTGAGTAACACCGGGGAGCTGTTTTTT. The encoded protein is CASSMTGLSNTGELFF. Variable domain in full (rest from reference TRBV2 and TRBJ2-2): EPEVTQTPSHQVTQMGQEVILRCVPISNHLYFYWYRQILGQKVEFLVSFYNNEISEKSEIFDDQFSVERPDGSNFTLKIRSTKLEDSAMYFCASSMTGLSNTGELFFGEGSRLTVL.

The sample holds many counts of this clonotype. The chain has TRBV5-1 and TRBJ1-1; D gene uncertain. CDR3 length equals 12 residues. Trimming pared 4 bases from V and 4 bases from J, leaving 8 bases between. Germline V gene lookup returns CDR1 SGHRS and CDR2 YFSETQ. CDR3 amino acids: CASSQEGTEAFF. In DNA, the CDR3 is TGCGCCAGCAGCCAGGAAGGCACTGAAGCTTTCTTT.

V and J are TRBV11-1 and TRBJ1-3, with D hard to call. CDR1 SGHAT and CDR2 FQDESV come from the germline V gene (reference sequence). This CDR3 is built from 18 residues. V was pared by 0 bases and J by 0 bases, with 15 bases between. The DNA of the CDR3 is TGTGCCAGCAGCTTAGCGACACATTCGGGCGCCTCTGGAAACACCATATATTTT. Its protein is CASSLATHSGASGNTIYF. Based on the CDR3 plus reference TRBV11-1 and TRBJ1-3, the full variable domain is EAEVAQSPRYKITEKSQAVAFWCDPISGHATLYWYRQILGQGPELLVQFQDESVVDDSQLPKDRFSAERLKGVDSTLKIQPAELGDSAMYLCASSLATHSGASGNTIYFGEGSWLTVV.

This clonotype was detected a few times. This rearrangement joins TRBV20-1 to TRBJ2-5; D gene ambiguous. This CDR3 has 11 residues. The ends were cut back, 5 bases at V and 5 bases at J, with 9 bases in the middle. Looked up from germline, CDR1 is DFQATT and CDR2 is SNEGSKA (reference sequence). CDR3: CSAQFGETQYF. The CDR3 DNA is TGCAGTGCTCAATTCGGGGAGACCCAGTACTTC.

This clonotype was picked up a small number of times. The rearrangement joins TRBV12-3 or TRBV12-4 to TRBJ1-1; D might be TRBD1 (6 bases). There are 15 residues in the CDR3. V lost 1 base and J 4 bases, leaving 13 bases between the germline ends. The chain's CDR3 is CASSLGFPGATEAFF. The CDR3 DNA reads TGTGCCAGCAGTTTAGGTTTCCCGGGGGCCACTGAAGCTTTCTTT.

This chain connects TRBV3-1 to TRBJ2-1, with D perhaps TRBD2 (7 bases). CDR3 length: 14 residues. Germline values: CDR1 LGHDT, CDR2 YNNKEL (reference sequence). Trimming shortened V by 6 bases and J by 7 bases, and 16 bases separated the two germline ends. The CDR3: CASSFRTAGNEQFF. The CDR3 nucleotides read TGTGCCAGCAGTTTCAGGACAGCGGGGAATGAGCAGTTCTTC.

The rearrangement uses TRBV4-3 and TRBJ2-1; 9 bases are a match to TRBD2. The germline V gene has CDR1 LGHNA and CDR2 YSLEER. After removal of 6 bases from V and 6 bases from J, the junction contained 3 bases not matched to a gene. The CDR3 consists of 13 residues. The CDR3 region has the DNA TGCGCCAGCAGGACGCGGGAGGGCAATGAGCAGTTCTTC. It is translated as CASRTREGNEQFF.

The chain combines TRBV7-8 with TRBJ1-1; D is possibly TRBD1 (5 bases). The CDR3 runs to 14 residues. CDR1 is SGHVS, CDR2 FQNEAQ, per germline. V lost 1 base and J 4 bases, leaving 10 bases between the germline ends. Here the CDR3 DNA reads TGTGCCAGCAGCTTAGGGGTCAGGGCCACTGAAGCTTTCTTT. This gives the protein CASSLGVRATEAFF.

The rearrangement links TRBV18 to TRBJ2-1; D uncertain. The CDR3 is 12 amino acids. The V end lost 2 bases, the J end lost 7 bases, and 6 bases lay between the germline ends. Germline CDR1 is KGHSH and CDR2 is LQKENI. The CDR3 is CASSPFRNEQFF. The CDR3 DNA reads TGTGCCAGCTCACCATTTCGGAATGAGCAGTTCTTC.

The chain combines TRBV7-9 with TRBJ2-1; D is possibly TRBD1 (5 bases). The CDR3 is made up of 14 amino acids. V dropped 1 base and J dropped 10 bases, with 14 bases sitting between them. CDR1 is SEHNR and CDR2 is FQNEAQ in the germline V gene (reference sequence). Written as DNA, the CDR3 is TGTGCCAGCAGCTTAGGGGTTAGCAGGGCAGAGCAGTTCTTC. It is translated as CASSLGVSRAEQFF.

This chain uses TRBV10-3 with TRBJ2-3; TRBD2 might be the D (7 bases). Germline CDR1 ENHRY, CDR2 SYGVKD. The CDR3 has 15 residues. V was clipped by 7 bases and J by 0 bases, with 14 bases between them. This chain's CDR3 is CAIKGGDGSTDTQYF. The CDR3 DNA is TGTGCCATCAAGGGGGGGGACGGCAGCACAGATACGCAGTATTTT.

The chain is built from TRBV6-1 and TRBJ2-1; 15 nucleotides agree with TRBD2. The CDR3 extends over 14 amino acids. V lost 5 bases and J lost 15; bases outside the gene matches: 8. Germline values: CDR1 MNHNS, CDR2 SASEGT. The CDR3 nucleotides read TGTGCCAGCAGTCCAGGGACTAGCGGGGGGCCGGGGTTCTTC. This translates into CASSPGTSGGPGFF.

This clonotype occurred a few times. V is TRBV29-1 and J is TRBJ2-6, with D possibly being TRBD2 (7 bases). Trimming cost V 3 bases and J 2 bases, with 8 bases left between them. The germline CDR1 and CDR2 sequences are SQVTM and ANQGSEA. There are 14 residues in the CDR3. The CDR3 sequence: CSVEGGPGANVLTF. Written as DNA, the CDR3 is TGCAGCGTTGAGGGGGGGCCTGGGGCCAACGTCCTGACTTTC. The full variable domain, with the rest looked up from reference TRBV29-1 and TRBJ2-6, is SAVISQKPSRDICQRGTSLTIQCQVDSQVTMMFWYRQQPGQSLTLIATANQGSEATYESGFVIDKFPISRPNLTFSTLTVSNMSPEDSSIYLCSVEGGPGANVLTFGAGSRLTVL.

V gene TRBV5-1 combines with J gene TRBJ2-5; D possibly corresponds to TRBD1 (8 bases). CDR1 and CDR2 from the germline V gene are SGHRS and YFSETQ. Trimming took off 4 bases at V and 4 bases at J, with 20 bases between the two ends. The CDR3 runs to 16 residues. The CDR3, as DNA: TGCGCCAGCAGCGCCGGACAGGGTTCGGGGGGAGAGACCCAGTACTTC. As protein: CASSAGQGSGGETQYF.

This clonotype was seen at least ten times. The chain combines TRBV19 with TRBJ1-6, with D hard to call. The CDR3 has 12 residues. Per germline, CDR1 LNHDA and CDR2 SQIVND (reference sequence). V dropped 3 bases and J dropped 8 bases, with 5 bases sitting between them. The CDR3 sequence is CASSMSHSPLHF. The CDR3 nucleotides read TGTGCCAGTAGTATGTCCCATTCACCCCTCCACTTT. The variable domain in full, with the rest retrieved from reference TRBV19 and TRBJ1-6, is DGGITQSPKYLFRKEGQNVTLSCEQNLNHDAMYWYRQDPGQGLRLIYYSQIVNDFQKGDIAEGYSVSREKKESFPLTVTSAQKNPTAFYLCASSMSHSPLHFGNGTRLTVT.

This clonotype was recorded once. The chain is built from TRBV7-8 and TRBJ2-3, with unresolved D. There are 15 residues in the CDR3. Looked up from germline, CDR1 is SGHVS and CDR2 is FQNEAQ. V lost 5 bases and J lost 3, with 15 bases in between. The CDR3 DNA reads as TGTGCCAGCAGCCCGTGGGGTTCCCGAACAGATACGCAGTATTTT. Translated: CASSPWGSRTDTQYF.

The chain joins TRBV11-2 to TRBJ2-1; possible D gene TRBD2, 6 bases. V lost 4 bases and J lost 0, with 13 bases in between. The CDR3 is 16 residues long. Per germline, CDR1 SGHAT and CDR2 FQNNGV. The CDR3, as DNA: TGTGCCAGCAGCTCCTTGCTGACTAGCTCCTACAATGAGCAGTTCTTC. It is translated as CASSSLLTSSYNEQFF.

The chain carries TRBV7-2 and TRBJ2-1; a possible D gene is TRBD2 (5 bases). CDR1 and CDR2 (germline): SGHTA, FQGNSA. The CDR3 totals 17 residues. Trimming removed 4 bases at V and 0 bases at J, with 16 bases between. CDR3: CASSSRESGVSYNEQFF. The CDR3 nucleotides are TGTGCCAGCAGCTCGAGGGAGAGCGGTGTCTCCTACAATGAGCAGTTCTTC.

The chain uses TRBV7-6 and TRBJ2-1; weak D call: TRBD1 (6 bases). Germline CDR1 and CDR2: SGHVS and FNYEAQ. Trimming took off 2 bases at V and 8 bases at J, with 10 bases between the two ends. The CDR3 is made up of 13 amino acids. The chain's CDR3 is CASSLQGMDEQFF. In DNA form, the CDR3 reads TGTGCCAGCAGCTTACAGGGGATGGATGAGCAGTTCTTC.

V gene TRBV20-1 combines with J gene TRBJ2-7; the match to TRBD2 covers 12 bases. CDR1 is DFQATT, CDR2 SNEGSKA, per germline (reference sequence). V dropped 6 bases and J dropped 6; count of bases not matched to a gene: 6. The CDR3 consists of 13 residues. The CDR3 region has the DNA TGCAGTGCCAGACTAGCGGGAGTTCCCGAGCAGTACTTC. Amino acids: CSARLAGVPEQYF.